There are a few counts of the clone carrying this T cell receptor (beta chain). What it binds is not known. The junction and the germline gene differ at one end; a read error may be behind it. A sort by CD45RO/CCR7/CD25/CD127/CD95/CD27 yielded CD4+ naive, central memory, regulatory and stem cell-like memory cells. The source of the sample is a study of beta chain features in type 1 diabetes. Study-wide background: Sorted cells examined across all samples numbered approximately 100 million. Broader study findings: At VDJ recombination sites, type 1 diabetes patients had fewer insertions and more deleted nucleotides. PCR could preferentially amplify shorter templates, alike in patients and controls.

The CDR3 has 9 residues. CDR1 is SGHTA, CDR2 FQGNSA, per germline. The study reverse transcribed the entire isolated RNA, so it sequenced expressed TCRB transcripts. Assay: immunoSEQ multiplex PCR; the TCRdb copy retains only in-frame clones and omits some. The table lists roughly 250,000 clones, over 8.5% of them singletons. This chain uses TRBV7-2 with TRBJ1-2; 7 bases are shared with TRBD1. The sample was naive CD4+ T cells from blood. The clonotype comes from a woman aged 18-29 years in good health. The CDR3 DNA is TGTGCCAGCAGCCGCCAGGGGGACTTC. Translated, it gives CASSRQGDF.